This TCR beta chain came from a study of identifying expanded T cells in peripheral blood. Study-level results: Variance in clone template counts between approximately 2-week samples significantly increased with total template count across all healthy donors.

The V gene lost 6 bases and the J gene lost 2 bases, with 10 bases spanning the gap. The length of the CDR3 is 13 residues. Germline CDR1 reads MNHNY; CDR2 reads SVGAGI (reference sequence). Assay used: immunoSEQ multiplex PCR; TCRdb lists only in-frame clones, some missing. The sample lists about 98,000 clones, 70% to 90% occurring once. Regarding this clone: The antigen is unknown.

The J gene is TRBJ2-5, the V gene TRBV6-6; a possible D gene is TRBD1 (6 bases). Sequencing was done on a sample of blood. This clonotype was obtained from a person aged 18-69 years in good health. The CDR3 reads CASRNRAQETQYF. CDR3 nucleotide sequence: TGTGCCAGCAGAAACAGGGCGCAAGAGACCCAGTACTTC.